Following are 19 T cell receptor beta chains from one sample sequenced in a study of cytomegalovirus exposure and HLA in healthy donors. The PCR employed 60 Vbeta primers together with 13 Jbeta primers. The protocol was immunoSEQ multiplex PCR, while the TCRdb copy is restricted to in-frame clones and leaves out a portion. Here the sample table reports 35,000 to 50,000 clones. Sequencing was done on a sample of PBMCs. The receptor source for this set is a woman in her 30s in good health and CMV-seropositive.

The V call is TRBV5-4, the J call TRBJ2-5, with 7 bases that match TRBD1. The CDR3 contains 16 residues. The junction had 14 bases not matched to a gene; V was cut back by 4 bases and J by 5 bases. The germline gives CDR1 SGHNT, CDR2 YYREEE (reference sequence). This CDR3 reads CASSVSGNRGVETQYF. Written as DNA, the CDR3 is TGTGCCAGCAGCGTATCCGGGAACAGGGGAGTGGAGACCCAGTACTTC. Based on the CDR3 plus reference TRBV5-4 and TRBJ2-5, the full variable domain is ETGVTQSPTHLIKTRGQQVTLRCSSQSGHNTVSWYQQALGQGPQFIFQYYREEENGRGNFPPRFSGLQFPNYSSELNVNALELDDSALYLCASSVSGNRGVETQYFGPGTRLLVL.

The chain has TRBV18 and TRBJ2-5; 8 bases align to TRBD2. Germline CDR1 KGHSH, CDR2 LQKENI. V was clipped by 1 base and J by 2 bases; unmatched bases: 12. The CDR3 spans 18 residues. Here the CDR3 reads CASSPLSGGRSGQETQYF. CDR3 in DNA: TGTGCCAGCTCACCACTAAGCGGGGGCCGGAGCGGACAAGAGACCCAGTACTTC.

The J gene is TRBJ2-5, the V gene TRBV29-1; possibly TRBD1 for D (5 bases). The CDR3 runs 12 residues. Trimming removed 3 bases at V and 2 bases at J, with 7 bases between. CDR1 and CDR2 from the germline V gene are SQVTM and ANQGSEA. This CDR3 reads CSVDNRQETQYF. CDR3 DNA: TGCAGCGTTGATAACAGGCAAGAGACCCAGTACTTC.

The chain is built from TRBV9 and TRBJ2-7, with 7 nucleotides matching TRBD1. This CDR3 has 12 residues. Trimming cost V 4 bases and J 5 bases; bases outside gene matches: 3. The germline gives CDR1 SGDLS, CDR2 YYNGEE. The CDR3, as DNA: TGTGCCAGCAGCCCCCAGGGGGACGAGCAGTACTTC. It encodes CASSPQGDEQYF.

The chain uses TRBV5-1 and TRBJ1-5; D might be TRBD1 (5 bases). Per germline, CDR1 SGHRS and CDR2 YFSETQ. The CDR3 covers 14 residues. V dropped 0 bases and J dropped 4 bases, with 8 bases sitting between them. In DNA form, the CDR3 reads TGCGCCAGCAGCTTGGGGACATCAAATCAGCCCCAGCATTTT. It encodes CASSLGTSNQPQHF.

In regard to this clone: The junction shows a germline mismatch at one end, possibly a read error. In DNA form, the CDR3 reads TGTGCTAGCAGCTTTTCAAGCGCGGGTGGGGCCGGGGAGCTGTTTTTT. Translation gives CASSFSSAGGAGELFF. The V gene is TRBV7-7, the J gene TRBJ2-2; possibly TRBD2 for D (5 bases). There are 16 residues in the CDR3. Germline V lookup: CDR1 SSHAT, CDR2 FNYEAQ (reference sequence).

The chain combines TRBV29-1 with TRBJ2-7; D uncertain. V shed 4 bases and J shed 3 bases, with 22 bases lying between them. Germline V gene lookup returns CDR1 SQVTM and CDR2 ANQGSEA. The CDR3 loop spans 16 amino acids. The CDR3 sequence: CSVVLRMNPPYYEQYF. The DNA of the CDR3 is TGCAGCGTTGTTCTGCGCATGAATCCTCCCTACTACGAGCAGTACTTC.

V gene TRBV5-6 combines with J gene TRBJ2-7, with D tentatively TRBD1 (5 bases). In germline, CDR1 is SGHDT, CDR2 YYEEEE. CDR3 size: 13 residues. The V gene lost 4 bases and the J gene lost 1 base, with 9 bases spanning the gap. The CDR3 spells CASSRGQSYEQYF. Written as DNA, the CDR3 is TGTGCCAGCAGCAGGGGTCAATCCTACGAGCAGTACTTC.

This sequence joins TRBV30 and TRBJ1-2; a weak D match, TRBD1 (5 bases). The CDR3 loop spans 14 amino acids. Trimming left V 7 bases short and J 5 bases short, with 20 bases between. The germline V gene encodes CDR1 GTSNPN and CDR2 SVGIG (reference sequence). CDR3 residues: CASSPGTRSYGYTF. The CDR3 DNA reads as TGTGCCTCGTCCCCAGGGACTAGGTCTTATGGCTACACCTTC.

The chain joins TRBV6-5 to TRBJ2-7; D is possibly TRBD2 (5 bases). The germline V and J ends were trimmed by 5 bases and 6 bases, with 17 bases remaining between them. Germline V gene lookup returns CDR1 MNHEY and CDR2 SVGAGI. CDR3 length equals 14 residues. In DNA form, the CDR3 reads TGTGCCAGCAGTAGAGGATATTCGAGGGCCGAGCAGTACTTC. Translation gives CASSRGYSRAEQYF.

The chain links TRBV5-5 to TRBJ1-5, with TRBD1 identical over 8 bases. The germline gives CDR1 SGHKS, CDR2 YYEKEE (reference sequence). The CDR3 runs 15 residues. The junction had 8 bases not matched to a gene; V was cut back by 2 bases and J by 7 bases. The CDR3 coding sequence is TGTGCCAGCAGCTTCGAGTGGACAGGGCCCCAGCCCCAGCATTTT. Residues: CASSFEWTGPQPQHF.

The V gene is TRBV11-2, the J gene TRBJ1-4, with a tentative D call TRBD1 (6 bases). The CDR3 is 16 amino acids. The V and J ends lost 1 base and 5 bases respectively, with 14 bases between them. Germline assignment: CDR1 SGHAT and CDR2 FQNNGV. This CDR3 is CASSLGRDMRNEKLFF. The CDR3 bases are TGTGCCAGCAGCTTAGGCCGGGACATGAGGAATGAAAAACTGTTTTTT.

The chain joins TRBV6-1 to TRBJ2-7; D gene unclear. V gave up 7 bases and J gave up 1 base, with 11 bases separating them. CDR3 length equals 13 residues. Germline CDR1 is MNHNS and CDR2 is SASEGT. CDR3 nucleotide sequence: TGTGCCAGCAATCCCTCCCGTTCCTACGAGCAGTACTTC. Its protein is CASNPSRSYEQYF.

The gene calls are TRBV6-6 and TRBJ1-2, with D possibly matching TRBD1 (5 bases). This CDR3 region has 12 residues. The germline V gene encodes CDR1 MNHNY and CDR2 SVGAGI (reference sequence). The germline V and J ends were trimmed by 2 bases and 10 bases, with 11 bases remaining between them. As DNA, the CDR3 is TGTGCCAGCAGTTACGGGGACTACGACTACACCTTC. Encoded protein: CASSYGDYDYTF.

The V call is TRBV18, the J call TRBJ1-2; D is ambiguous. This CDR3 comprises 13 residues. The germline V and J ends were trimmed by 6 bases and 13 bases, with 21 bases remaining between them. The germline V gene encodes CDR1 KGHSH and CDR2 LQKENI. CDR3 loop: CASSSIGDSTSTF. CDR3 DNA: TGTGCCAGCTCTTCTATAGGTGATAGCACCAGCACCTTC.

The rearrangement links TRBV7-9 to TRBJ1-2; 9 positions match TRBD1. This CDR3 is built from 15 residues. The V segment lost 4 bases and the J segment 0 bases; nucleotides outside the gene matches: 3. CDR1 and CDR2 from the germline V gene are SEHNR and FQNEAQ (reference sequence). CDR3 sequence (DNA): TGTGCCAGCAGCTCGACAGGGGGAACTAACTATGGCTACACCTTC. As protein: CASSSTGGTNYGYTF.

The chain couples TRBV19 to TRBJ1-1; TRBD1 matches at 8 bases. Germline assignment: CDR1 LNHDA and CDR2 SQIVND (reference sequence). CDR3 length equals 13 residues. The V gene end was trimmed by 6 bases and the J gene end by 5 bases; junction bases not matched to a gene: 5. The CDR3 sequence: CASSPTGGTEAFF. In DNA, the CDR3 is TGTGCCAGTAGCCCAACAGGGGGGACTGAAGCTTTCTTT. The full variable domain, in which reference TRBV19 and TRBJ1-1 provide the parts outside the CDR3, is DGGITQSPKYLFRKEGQNVTLSCEQNLNHDAMYWYRQDPGQGLRLIYYSQIVNDFQKGDIAEGYSVSREKKESFPLTVTSAQKNPTAFYLCASSPTGGTEAFFGQGTRLTVV.

The chain combines TRBV5-8 with TRBJ1-5; TRBD1 is a possible D gene (5 bases). This CDR3 is 16 amino acids long. Germline V gene data show CDR1 as SGHTS and CDR2 as YDEGEE. Trimming shortened V by 4 bases and J by 2 bases, and 16 bases separated the two germline ends. Written as DNA, the CDR3 is TGTGCCAGCAGCCCGGGAGACAGCCGCGGCAATCAGCCCCAGCATTTT. It translates to CASSPGDSRGNQPQHF.

The chain couples TRBV18 to TRBJ2-5; a weak D match, TRBD2 (7 bases). CDR3 size: 15 residues. The germline CDR1 and CDR2 sequences are KGHSH and LQKENI. Trimming removed 2 bases from V and 11 bases from J, with 21 bases in between. The CDR3 is CASSPTGRGLREQYF. CDR3 sequence (DNA): TGTGCCAGCTCACCAACAGGGAGGGGACTACGAGAGCAGTACTTC. The whole variable domain, filled in from reference TRBV18 and TRBJ2-5, reads NAGVMQNPRHLVRRRGQEARLRCSPMKGHSHVYWYRQLPEEGLKFMVYLQKENIIDESGMPKERFSAEFPKEGPSILRIQQVVRGDSAAYFCASSPTGRGLREQYFGPGTRLLVL.